Following are 9 T cell receptor beta chains from one sample sequenced in a study of shared clonotypes between healthy human individuals. The protocol was immunoSEQ multiplex PCR, while the TCRdb copy is restricted to in-frame clones and leaves out a portion. The sample shows more than 1.2 million clones, just under 99% of them seen only once. Specimen: naive CD4+ T cells sorted from blood. As to subset: CD45RA+ positively selected. The receptor source for this set is a man aged 30 to 45 in good health.

This chain joins TRBV6-5 and TRBJ1-2, with D hard to call. CDR3 length equals 13 residues. V gave up 4 bases and J gave up 4 bases, with 10 bases separating them. Germline-derived CDR1 and CDR2 are MNHEY and SVGAGI. CDR3 residues: CASSLDGLYGYTF. CDR3 bases: TGTGCCAGCAGTTTGGACGGACTCTATGGCTACACCTTC.

The CDR3 sequence is CASSPNFQTSVSYNEQFF. CDR3 in DNA: TGTGCCAGCTCACCAAATTTCCAAACTAGCGTGTCCTACAATGAGCAGTTCTTC. The rearrangement joins TRBV18 to TRBJ2-1, with 7 bases identical to TRBD2. Germline lookup yields CDR1 KGHSH and CDR2 LQKENI. There are 18 residues in the CDR3. V gave up 2 bases and J gave up 1 base; unmatched junction bases: 11.

The chain combines TRBV5-1 with TRBJ2-3; D remains unclear. The V end lost 4 bases, the J end lost 3 bases, and 6 bases lay between the germline ends. Per germline, CDR1 SGHRS and CDR2 YFSETQ. The CDR3 loop spans 12 amino acids. CDR3 loop: CASSQLTDTQYF. As DNA, the CDR3 is TGCGCCAGCAGCCAGTTAACAGATACGCAGTATTTT.

The chain joins TRBV15 to TRBJ2-1, with unresolved D. Germline lookup yields CDR1 LNHNV and CDR2 YYDKDF (reference sequence). The CDR3 consists of 16 residues. Between the trimmed V and J ends, which lost 0 bases and 0 bases, there was a span of 9 bases. DNA for the CDR3: TGTGCCACCAGCAGAGATCCTGGGGACTCCTACAATGAGCAGTTCTTC. Encoded protein: CATSRDPGDSYNEQFF.

The J gene is TRBJ1-4, the V gene TRBV9; 9 nucleotides align to TRBD1. The V gene's germline CDR1 is SGDLS and CDR2 YYNGEE. The CDR3 has 16 residues. V was pared by 3 bases and J by 7 bases, with 10 bases of the junction left unmatched. DNA for the CDR3: TGTGCCAGCAGCGCGACACCGGGACAGGGACTTGAAAAACTGTTTTTT. Amino acids: CASSATPGQGLEKLFF. The full variable domain, rest sourced from reference TRBV9 and TRBJ1-4, is DSGVTQTPKHLITATGQRVTLRCSPRSGDLSVYWYQQSLDQGLQFLIQYYNGEERAKGNILERFSAQQFPDLHSELNLSSLELGDSALYFCASSATPGQGLEKLFFGSGTQLSVL.

Details on this clone: At one end the junction does not follow the germline gene, possibly because of a read error. The chain couples TRBV7-6 to TRBJ2-3, with D possibly matching TRBD1 (5 bases). The CDR3 length is 13 residues. Germline CDR1 SGHVS, CDR2 FNYEAQ. Here the CDR3 reads CASSLQGTDAQYF. Written as DNA, the CDR3 is TGTGCCAGCAGCTTACAGGGCACAGATGCGCAGTATTTT.

This sequence joins TRBV18 and TRBJ2-7, with a weak D call TRBD1 (5 bases). With 1 base removed from V and 0 bases from J, the gap between germline ends came to 13 bases. The germline V gene has CDR1 KGHSH and CDR2 LQKENI. The CDR3 length is 16 residues. In DNA form, the CDR3 reads TGTGCCAGCTCACCACGAGTGACAGCTAACTCCTACGAGCAGTACTTC. Residues: CASSPRVTANSYEQYF.

This clone has just one count. The V gene is TRBV9, the J gene TRBJ2-1; no reliable D call. The CDR3 is made up of 13 amino acids. CDR1 SGDLS and CDR2 YYNGEE come from the germline V gene. V was pared by 0 bases and J by 4 bases, with 5 bases between. The CDR3 is CASSVDRYNEQFF. For the CDR3, the DNA is TGTGCCAGCAGCGTAGATCGGTACAATGAGCAGTTCTTC.

The V call is TRBV5-1, the J call TRBJ2-7; 8 nucleotides agree with TRBD1. This CDR3 spans 13 amino acids. Germline CDR1 SGHRS, CDR2 YFSETQ. The trim removed 2 bases at V and 9 bases at J, leaving 7 bases unmatched. Here the CDR3 reads CASSLGQGAVQYF. CDR3 in DNA: TGCGCCAGCAGCTTAGGGCAGGGGGCTGTGCAGTACTTC.